What follows are 11 T cell receptor beta chains derived from one specimen sequenced in a study of blood T cell repertoires in COVID-19. Some clones are missing from TCRdb's copy, which holds only in-frame ones; the method was immunoSEQ multiplex PCR. This sample has approximately 300,000 clones; roughly 88% occur once, and the top ten carry about 1%. The sequencing input was peripheral blood. The receptors derive from a human donor with COVID-19, enrolled during active disease. The donor label of this sample is uncertain.

J is TRBJ1-1 and V is TRBV12-3 or TRBV12-4; D is undetermined. The V end lost 5 bases, the J end lost 3 bases, and 7 bases lay between the germline ends. The CDR3 is 12 residues long. CDR3 bases: TGTGCCAGCAGTCCTTACTACACTGAAGCTTTCTTT. It encodes CASSPYYTEAFF.

The gene calls are TRBV20-1 and TRBJ2-7; perhaps TRBD2 as D (5 bases). Deletions cut 8 bases from V and 2 bases from J, with 10 bases between. This CDR3 comprises 11 residues. Germline CDR1 DFQATT, CDR2 SNEGSKA (reference sequence). The CDR3: CSSVRAYEQYF. Written as DNA, the CDR3 is TGCAGTAGTGTGAGGGCCTACGAGCAGTACTTC.

V and J are TRBV19 and TRBJ1-2; a weak D match, TRBD1 (5 bases). The CDR3 is 14 amino acids. V was clipped by 5 bases and J by 4 bases, with 14 bases between them. Germline CDR1 and CDR2: LNHDA and SQIVND (reference sequence). CDR3 in amino acids: CASSPSGISYGYTF. The CDR3 DNA reads as TGTGCCAGTAGTCCCTCAGGGATTTCCTATGGCTACACCTTC.

J is TRBJ1-2 and V is TRBV7-2; tentatively, D is TRBD1 (6 bases). The CDR3 is made up of 13 amino acids. The V end lost 4 bases, the J end lost 4 bases, and 10 bases lay between the germline ends. CDR1 is SGHTA, CDR2 FQGNSA, per germline. In nucleotides, the CDR3 is TGTGCCAGCAGCTCGGACAGAATCTATGGCTACACCTTC. Translation gives CASSSDRIYGYTF.

The chain combines TRBV5-6 with TRBJ2-7; 11 bases are a match to TRBD2. Trimming removed 3 bases from V and 3 bases from J; junction bases left unmatched: 11. Germline V CDR1 and CDR2: SGHDT, YYEEEE. This CDR3 region has 17 residues. The CDR3 DNA reads TGTGCCAGCAGCTCCTTTAGACTAGCGGGAAGCATCTACGAGCAGTACTTC. Its translation is CASSSFRLAGSIYEQYF.

V gene TRBV7-3 combines with J gene TRBJ1-5; possibly TRBD1 for D (5 bases). The CDR3 contains 13 residues. Germline V gene sequence: CDR1 SGHTA, CDR2 FQGTGA. Trimming took 3 bases from V and 5 from J, leaving 8 bases between them. CDR3 protein: CASSFEGDQPQHF. CDR3 sequence (DNA): TGTGCCAGCAGCTTTGAAGGGGATCAGCCCCAGCATTTT.

The count of this clone is one. The chain joins TRBV19 to TRBJ2-5; possible D gene TRBD1, 7 bases. V lost 5 bases, J lost 0 bases, and 13 bases lay in between. The CDR3 totals 15 residues. The germline CDR1 and CDR2 sequences are LNHDA and SQIVND (reference sequence). The CDR3 loop is CASSFPGGNQETQYF. DNA of the CDR3: TGTGCCAGTAGTTTCCCAGGGGGGAACCAAGAGACCCAGTACTTC.

This chain connects TRBV9 to TRBJ1-2; D is possibly TRBD1 (5 bases). CDR1 is SGDLS, CDR2 YYNGEE, per germline. The CDR3 sequence is 14 residues long. V lost 4 bases, J lost 8 bases, and 18 bases lay in between. The CDR3 spells CASSPPGGGIGYTF. In DNA form, the CDR3 reads TGTGCCAGCAGCCCGCCGGGGGGAGGGATCGGCTACACCTTC. Variable domain in full (rest from reference TRBV9 and TRBJ1-2): DSGVTQTPKHLITATGQRVTLRCSPRSGDLSVYWYQQSLDQGLQFLIQYYNGEERAKGNILERFSAQQFPDLHSELNLSSLELGDSALYFCASSPPGGGIGYTFGSGTRLTVV.

The rearrangement joins TRBV3-1 (or the pseudogene TRBV3-2) to TRBJ1-1; 7 positions agree with TRBD1. The V gene's germline CDR1 is LGHDT and CDR2 YNNKEL (reference sequence). This CDR3 spans 16 amino acids. V was clipped by 1 base and J by 6 bases; unmatched bases: 11. This CDR3 reads CASSQVWGAQGAEAFF. For the CDR3, the DNA is TGTGCCAGCAGCCAAGTTTGGGGGGCCCAGGGGGCTGAAGCTTTCTTT.

The chain joins TRBV18 to TRBJ2-2, with 10 bases that match TRBD1. CDR3 length: 16 amino acids. Germline assignment: CDR1 KGHSH and CDR2 LQKENI. V lost 0 bases to trimming and J lost 6 bases; unmatched junction nucleotides: 4. Here the CDR3 reads CASSPPTGGRAGELFF. The CDR3 nucleotides read TGTGCCAGCTCACCACCGACAGGGGGCCGTGCCGGGGAGCTGTTTTTT.

This chain joins TRBV11-3 and TRBJ1-1; D remains unclear. Trimming shortened V by 5 bases and J by 0 bases, and 13 bases separated the two germline ends. Germline-derived CDR1 and CDR2 are SGHNT and YENEEA. The CDR3 spans 15 residues. CDR3 sequence: CASSPSAGMNTEAFF. The CDR3 DNA is TGTGCCAGCAGCCCATCGGCGGGGATGAACACTGAAGCTTTCTTT.